This entry describes one TCR beta chain. The sample holds one count of this clone. This receptor's antigen is unknown. No clone much larger than this one lies a single base away; base qualities are absent. This sample is drawn from a study of shared clonotypes between healthy human individuals (TCRdb year 2020). About the study as a whole: Three men and two women, aged 18 to 49 years, made up the cohort. For each donor, three plates each were used for CD4 naive and CD4 memory, two plates were used for CD8 naive, and one plate was used for CD8 memory. Blood TCR repertoires of several healthy adults were deeply sequenced to estimate repertoire size and the extent of clonotype sharing between individuals. To increase sequencing depth and limit assay-specific biases, TCR repertoire library preparation and sequencing were carried out by different laboratories using diverse techniques. Per donor, leukapheresis produced somewhere between about 0.94 and 9.5 billion PBMCs.

Using the deep immunoSEQ assay, TCR CDR3 regions were amplified from genomic DNA by multiplex PCR. For each cell subset, the extracted genomic DNA was distributed evenly across all wells of several immunoSEQ 96-well plates, and each plate served as one replicate. Each replicate PCR for sorted subsets received about 210 ng genomic DNA, equal to roughly 30,000 T cell genomes. Purified libraries were measured with a Qubit 3.0 fluorometer, size-checked on a Bioanalyzer 2100, and measured again with the KAPA Library Quantification kit. Each immunoSEQ 96-well plate was sequenced on its own single-read 150-cycle Illumina NextSeq 550 flow cell. Per the authors' processing: Because the immunoSEQ output included only junctional sequences and no quality scores, the filtering could not be the same as the filtering used for full-length reads. Sequences were annotated with PyIR, a Python wrapper for IgBLAST v1.9, using IMGT germline references to assign V/J genes and CDR3. Any read was removed if the V/J assignment was weak (E-value above 1e-6), the CDR3 was missing, or the read contained stop codons, out-of-frame junctions, or ambiguous translated residues. V3J clonotypes were defined as sequences sharing an identical inferred V gene, J gene, and CDR3 amino acid sequence. Percentage overlap between repertoires was calculated by dividing the number of shared unique clonotypes by the size of the smaller repertoire. Three approaches were used to assess repertoire richness: RTK rarefaction, the Chao1 estimator, and Recon v2.1 estimates of unobserved clonotypes. Generation probabilities for all TCRbeta clonotypes obtained by the gDNA method from a handful of donors were computed using OLGA. This is the immuneACCESS table as TCRdb keeps it, with only in-frame sequences that have V and J called. A part of the clones is gone; compared with another copy, unresolved V genes explain less than half, and the rest is unexplained. The V and J calls and clone size come from that table; D and trimming were worked out from the DNA. This sample comprises about 820,000 clones, nearly 95% of them detected only once. In total, the top ten clones hold under 30% of the sample.

CDR1 is given as MNHEY and CDR2 as SMNVEV, both from the germline V gene (reference sequence). The V and J ends are trimmed by 5 bases and 0 bases, leaving 4 bases between them. The CDR3 holds 12 amino acids from the cysteine to the phenylalanine. Just CDR3 DNA is preserved here, 36 bases in frame from base 1. For the CD8 naive samples, CD45RO-negative cells were positively selected for CCR7, yielding a CD45RA+CCR7+ population from which TemRA cells were excluded. Donors were healthy HIV-negative adults with no recently reported acute infections or vaccinations. Every donor was a Caucasian adult living in Nashville, Tennessee, USA. Blood was obtained by leukapheresis, after which PBMCs were separated by Ficoll-Histopaque density gradient centrifugation and cryopreserved in liquid nitrogen vapor phase. Purity and quantity of every magnetically sorted T cell population were checked by analytical flow cytometry. Genomic DNA was isolated from every sorted fraction and measured by UV absorbance on a Nanodrop 2000c.

Results the study describes overall, beyond this receptor: The genetic and exposure-history diversity represented was limited by the small number of donors. Naive subsets generally had larger estimated clonotype richness than memory subsets. Sampling was restricted to blood, and TCR repertoires in tissues likely differ from the TCR repertoires found in blood. Pairwise subsampling led to the expectation that sequencing depth would affect the degree of clonotype sharing among donors. Compared with non-shared clonotypes, clonotypes shared by all four sorted-subset donors had higher generation probabilities. Even with the large sequencing depth, rarefaction of the sorted-subset datasets indicated that sequencing was incomplete. When several donors were compared, the shared fraction of clonotypes was approximately 5% for naive CD4, approximately 3.5% for naive CD8, 2.3% for memory CD4, and less than 0.5% for memory CD8.

Sequencing was done on a sample of naive CD8+ T cells sorted from blood. The cell subset or site label on this specimen signifies: CD45RA+CCR7+. The V and J segments used are TRBV27 and TRBJ1-2; no D segment can be confidently identified. The receptor was isolated from a man aged 30 to 45 in good health. The CDR3 protein sequence reads: CASSGANYGYTF. The nucleotide sequence reads TGTGCCAGCAGTGGGGCTAACTATGGCTACACCTTC.